The T cell receptor (beta chain) under discussion was sequenced for a study of shared clonotypes between healthy human individuals. Study-wide findings and caveats: The sharing of approximately 5.1% of naive CD4 clonotypes was seen across a few donors.

Each replicate PCR on the sorted subsets used around 200 ng DNA (roughly 27,000 T cell genomes). Here immunoSEQ multiplex PCR was the method, and the copy in TCRdb shows in-frame clones only, minus some. The sample holds more than 1 million clones, about 84% seen once. Losses at the gene ends were 3 bases for V and 5 bases for J; bases not matched to a gene: 10. The CDR3 extends over 16 amino acids. Germline CDR1 is SGHNT and CDR2 is YYREEE (reference sequence). As regards this clone: Its antigen is as yet unknown.

This sequence originates from a man between 18 and 35 years old in good health. Some clones in this sample may be carry-over from other donors' samples. Specimen: memory CD4+ T cells from PBMCs. The subset is: CD45RA-negative fraction. The chain couples TRBV5-4 to TRBJ2-5; 10 bases map to TRBD2. The CDR3 coding sequence is TGTGCCAGCAGCTGGAGTCAGTCTAGCGGGAGCGAGACCCAGTACTTC. Amino acid sequence: CASSWSQSSGSETQYF.